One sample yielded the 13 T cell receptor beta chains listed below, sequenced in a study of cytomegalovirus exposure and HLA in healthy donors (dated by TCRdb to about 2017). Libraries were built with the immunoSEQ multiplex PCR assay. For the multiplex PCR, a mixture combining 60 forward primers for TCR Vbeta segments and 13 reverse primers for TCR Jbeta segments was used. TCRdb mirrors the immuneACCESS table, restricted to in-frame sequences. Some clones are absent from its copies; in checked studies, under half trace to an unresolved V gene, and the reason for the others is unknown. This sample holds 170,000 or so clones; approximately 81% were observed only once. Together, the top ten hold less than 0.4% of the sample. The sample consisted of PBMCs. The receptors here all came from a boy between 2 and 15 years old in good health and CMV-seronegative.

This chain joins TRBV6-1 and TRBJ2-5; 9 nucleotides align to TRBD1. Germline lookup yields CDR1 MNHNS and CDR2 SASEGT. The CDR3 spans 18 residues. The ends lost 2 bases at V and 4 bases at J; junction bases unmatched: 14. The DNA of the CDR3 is TGTGCCAGCAGTGAAATTATGCTGGGACAGGGAGTAACAGAGACCCAGTACTTC. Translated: CASSEIMLGQGVTETQYF.

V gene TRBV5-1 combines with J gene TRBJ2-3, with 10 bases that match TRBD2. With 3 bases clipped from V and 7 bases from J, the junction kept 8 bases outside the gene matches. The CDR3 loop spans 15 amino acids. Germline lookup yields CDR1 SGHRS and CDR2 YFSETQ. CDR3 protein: CASSYSGTSDNTQYF. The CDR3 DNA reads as TGCGCCAGCAGCTATTCCGGGACTAGCGACAATACGCAGTATTTT.

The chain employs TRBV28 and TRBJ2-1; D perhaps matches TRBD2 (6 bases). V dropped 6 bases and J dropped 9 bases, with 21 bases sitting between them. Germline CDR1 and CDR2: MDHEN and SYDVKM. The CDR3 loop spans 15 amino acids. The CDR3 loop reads CASRLGLHGGGEQFF. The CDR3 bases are TGTGCCAGCAGGCTGGGACTCCACGGGGGTGGTGAGCAGTTCTTC.

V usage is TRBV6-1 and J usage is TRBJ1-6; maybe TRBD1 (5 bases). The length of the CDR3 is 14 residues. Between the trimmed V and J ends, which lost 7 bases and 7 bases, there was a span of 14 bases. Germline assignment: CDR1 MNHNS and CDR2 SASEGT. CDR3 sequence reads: CASTPQGMNSPLHF. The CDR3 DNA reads TGTGCCAGCACCCCTCAGGGAATGAATTCACCCCTCCACTTT.

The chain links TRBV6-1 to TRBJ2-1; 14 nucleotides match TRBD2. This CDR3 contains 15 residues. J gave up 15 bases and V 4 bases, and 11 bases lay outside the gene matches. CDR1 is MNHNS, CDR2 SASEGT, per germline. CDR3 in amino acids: CASSATSGRAIPGFF. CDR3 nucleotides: TGTGCCAGCAGTGCGACTAGCGGGAGGGCCATCCCGGGGTTCTTC.

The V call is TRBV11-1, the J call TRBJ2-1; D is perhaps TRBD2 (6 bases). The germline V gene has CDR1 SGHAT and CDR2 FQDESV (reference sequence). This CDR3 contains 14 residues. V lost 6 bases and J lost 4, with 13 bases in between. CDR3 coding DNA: TGTGCCAGCAGAAAGGAGGAGGGTTACAATGAGCAGTTCTTC. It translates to CASRKEEGYNEQFF.

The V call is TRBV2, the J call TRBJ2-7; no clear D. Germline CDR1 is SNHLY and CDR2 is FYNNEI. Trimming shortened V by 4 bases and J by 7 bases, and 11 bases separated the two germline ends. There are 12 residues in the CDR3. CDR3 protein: CASSVLFTEQYF. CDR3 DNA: TGTGCCAGCAGTGTGTTGTTCACAGAGCAGTACTTC.

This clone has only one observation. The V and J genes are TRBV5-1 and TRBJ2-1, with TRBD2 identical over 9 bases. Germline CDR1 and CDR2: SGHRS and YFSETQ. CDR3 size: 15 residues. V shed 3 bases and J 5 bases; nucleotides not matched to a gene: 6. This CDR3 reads CASSSTSGGDNEQFF. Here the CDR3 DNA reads TGCGCCAGCAGCTCGACTAGCGGTGGGGACAATGAGCAGTTCTTC.

The CDR3 spells CASSVSGQGATYGYTF. DNA for the CDR3: TGTGCCAGCAGCGTATCCGGACAGGGAGCTACCTATGGCTACACCTTC. V gene TRBV9 combines with J gene TRBJ1-2; TRBD1 matches at 8 bases. The V gene end was trimmed by 1 base and the J gene end by 4 bases; junction bases not matched to a gene: 9. The CDR3 extends over 16 amino acids. Germline loops: CDR1 SGDLS, CDR2 YYNGEE.

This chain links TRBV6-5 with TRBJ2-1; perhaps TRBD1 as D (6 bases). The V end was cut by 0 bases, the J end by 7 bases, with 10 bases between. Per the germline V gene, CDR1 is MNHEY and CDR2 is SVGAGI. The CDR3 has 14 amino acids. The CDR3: CASSYSNRGNEQFF. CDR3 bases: TGTGCCAGCAGTTACTCGAATAGGGGGAATGAGCAGTTCTTC.

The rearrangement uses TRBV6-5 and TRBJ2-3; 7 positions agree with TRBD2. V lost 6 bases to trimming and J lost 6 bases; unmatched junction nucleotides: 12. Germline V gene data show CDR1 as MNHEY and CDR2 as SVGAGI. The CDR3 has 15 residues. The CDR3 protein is CASRLRAGWGDTQYF. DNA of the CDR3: TGTGCCAGCAGGCTACGAGCGGGATGGGGGGATACGCAGTATTTT.

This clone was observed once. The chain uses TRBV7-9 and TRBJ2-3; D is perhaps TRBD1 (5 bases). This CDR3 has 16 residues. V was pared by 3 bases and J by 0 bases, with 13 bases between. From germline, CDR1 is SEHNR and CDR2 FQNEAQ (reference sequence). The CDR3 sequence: CASSFWGELSTDTQYF. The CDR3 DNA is TGTGCCAGCAGCTTTTGGGGCGAACTAAGCACAGATACGCAGTATTTT.

CDR3 DNA sequence: TGTGCCAGCAGTCCAGGCCGCAATGAGCAGTTCTTC. Translating it yields CASSPGRNEQFF. The chain recombines TRBV6-5 with TRBJ2-1; D not resolved. V lost 5 bases and J 6 bases, leaving 8 bases between the germline ends. Germline V CDR1 and CDR2: MNHEY, SVGAGI. This CDR3 region has 12 residues.